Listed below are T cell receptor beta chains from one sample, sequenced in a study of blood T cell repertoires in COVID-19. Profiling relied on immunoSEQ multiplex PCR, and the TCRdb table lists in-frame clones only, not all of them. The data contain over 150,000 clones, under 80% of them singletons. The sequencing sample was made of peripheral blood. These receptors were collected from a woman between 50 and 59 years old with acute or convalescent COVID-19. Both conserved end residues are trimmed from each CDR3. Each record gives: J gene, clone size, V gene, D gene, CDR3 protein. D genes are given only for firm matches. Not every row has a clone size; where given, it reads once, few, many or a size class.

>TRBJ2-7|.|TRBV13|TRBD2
ASSMSGRGYEQY
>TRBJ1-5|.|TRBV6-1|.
ASSEAGYQPQH
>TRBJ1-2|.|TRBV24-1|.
ATSDLDTGYT
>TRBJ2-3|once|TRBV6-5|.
ASSYGALFTQY
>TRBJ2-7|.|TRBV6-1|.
ASSEADVGGGSYEQY
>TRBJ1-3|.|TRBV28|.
ASVNSGNTIY
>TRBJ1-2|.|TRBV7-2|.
ASSLSAGYGYT
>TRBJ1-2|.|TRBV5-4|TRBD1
ASSLTWTGGYT
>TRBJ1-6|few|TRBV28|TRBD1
ASRRQGLFNSPLH
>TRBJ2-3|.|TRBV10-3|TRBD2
AISVAGGLSDTQY
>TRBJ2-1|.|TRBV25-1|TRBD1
ASSVRTGYNEQF
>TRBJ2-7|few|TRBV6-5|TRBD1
ASQRTGDEQY
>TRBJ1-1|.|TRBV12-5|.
ASGLASQGNTEAF
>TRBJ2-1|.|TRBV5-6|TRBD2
ASSPERGAGEGEQF
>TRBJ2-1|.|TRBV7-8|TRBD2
ASSFGTSGVGSYNEQF
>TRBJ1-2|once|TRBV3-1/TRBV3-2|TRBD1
ASSQESNRGYGYT
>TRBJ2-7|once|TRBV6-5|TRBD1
ASSYRRGRGEQY
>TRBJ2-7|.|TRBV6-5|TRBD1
ASSDDRAHEQY
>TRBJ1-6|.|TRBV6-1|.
ASSERWREDGGSPLH
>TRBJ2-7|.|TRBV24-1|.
ATSSNGGQGDEQY
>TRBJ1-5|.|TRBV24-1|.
ATSDGTKLGSNQPQH
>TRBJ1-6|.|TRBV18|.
ASSPSPTADNSPLH
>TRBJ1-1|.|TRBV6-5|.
AVRTGLNTEAF
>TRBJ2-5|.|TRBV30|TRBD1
AWSQTGGATQTQY
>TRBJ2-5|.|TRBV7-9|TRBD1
ASSSGDRGLETQY
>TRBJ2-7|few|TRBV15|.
ATSRGKRAYEQY
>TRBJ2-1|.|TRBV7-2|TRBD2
ASSTSGAYNEQF
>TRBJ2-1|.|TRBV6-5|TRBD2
ASSYTSGPGGEQF
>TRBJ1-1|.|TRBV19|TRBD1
ASSIDRVRGLGTEAF
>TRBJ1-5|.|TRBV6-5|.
ATTPAAGTNQPQH
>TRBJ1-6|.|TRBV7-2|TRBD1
ASSPDRPSPLH
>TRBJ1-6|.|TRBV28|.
ASSPLGGRLGSYNSPLH
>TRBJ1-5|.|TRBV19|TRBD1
ASRIDRDSNQPQH
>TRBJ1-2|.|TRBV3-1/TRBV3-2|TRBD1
ASSQASGTGGNNGYT
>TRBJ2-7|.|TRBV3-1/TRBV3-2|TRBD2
ASRKREVDGEQY
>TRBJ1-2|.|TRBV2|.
ASREGRATLYVGYT
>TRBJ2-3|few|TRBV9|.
ASSVERVDTQY
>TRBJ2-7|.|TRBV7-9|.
ASSLTNSYEQY
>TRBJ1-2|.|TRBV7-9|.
ASSLLEVNGYT
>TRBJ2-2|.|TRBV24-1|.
ATSDLADGELF
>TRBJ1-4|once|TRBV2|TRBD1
ASRRDRSFATNEKLF
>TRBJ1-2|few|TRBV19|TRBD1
ASSQGQGRNYGYT
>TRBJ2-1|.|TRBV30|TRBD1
AWSGDRRSYNEQF
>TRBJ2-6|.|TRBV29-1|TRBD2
SVSSGLTSGANVLT
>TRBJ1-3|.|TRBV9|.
ASSVAFSGNTIY
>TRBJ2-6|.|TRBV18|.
ASSPPQGTGANVLT
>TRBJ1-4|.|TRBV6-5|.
ASSYTSSATNEKLF
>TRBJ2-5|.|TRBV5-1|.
ASSLDWGGGTQY
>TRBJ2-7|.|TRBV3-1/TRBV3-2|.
ASSQKGPGAYRSEQY
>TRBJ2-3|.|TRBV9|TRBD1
ASSETGTGSVDTQY
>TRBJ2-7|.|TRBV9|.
ASSVDPGGLYEQY